These T cell receptor beta chains were read from a single sample in a study of T cell repertoires in ileal Crohn's disease. The table came from immunoSEQ multiplex PCR; TCRdb's copy has only in-frame clones and leaves some out. The profile shows about 11,000 clones, 79% of them singletons. The sequenced sample was ileal tissue. These receptors were taken from an adult with Crohn's disease. The CDR3 runs from the conserved cysteine through the conserved F or W. The order of the fields is clone size, J gene, D gene, V gene, CDR3 DNA, CDR3 protein. The D gene is left open where the match is weak. Only some rows state a clone size, as once, few, many or a class for expanded clones.

- | TRBJ1-5 | - | TRBV7-6 | TGTGCCAGCAGCAAGTTCGGACACCTTAGCAATCAGCCCCAGCATTTT | CASSKFGHLSNQPQHF
- | TRBJ1-6 | - | TRBV5-1 | TGCGCCAGCAGCTTGAGTGGATTGACCGGGAATTCACCCCTCCACTTT | CASSLSGLTGNSPLHF
- | TRBJ1-2 | - | TRBV5-4 | TGTGCCAGCACCCGGAAGGGAGATGGCTACACCTTC | CASTRKGDGYTF
- | TRBJ2-1 | TRBD2 | TRBV2 | TGTGCCATCGCGGGACTAAAAACTAACAATGAGCAGTTCTTC | CAIAGLKTNNEQFF
- | TRBJ1-1 | TRBD1 | TRBV19 | TGTGCCAGTAGTCCGCGACAGGGGGGGACTGAAGCTTTCTTT | CASSPRQGGTEAFF
- | TRBJ1-1 | TRBD1 | TRBV6-1 | TGTGCCAGCAGCGAATACAGGGGTGGCACTGAAGCTTTCTTT | CASSEYRGGTEAFF
- | TRBJ2-7 | - | TRBV2 | TGTGCCAGCAGTGAAGTTCGTCAGTCCTACGAGCAGTACTTC | CASSEVRQSYEQYF
- | TRBJ2-7 | TRBD1 | TRBV5-1 | TGCGCCAGCAGCCGACAGGGGGGGGGCTACTCCTACGAGCAGTACTTC | CASSRQGGGYSYEQYF
- | TRBJ1-1 | TRBD1 | TRBV28 | TGTGCCAGCAGACGGACAGGGAGGAACACTGAAGCTTTCTTT | CASRRTGRNTEAFF
few | TRBJ1-1 | - | TRBV5-1 | TGCGCCAGCAGCTTGGCCGTGGGGCACCTGAACACTGAAGCTTTCTTT | CASSLAVGHLNTEAFF
- | TRBJ1-2 | - | TRBV12-2 | TGTGCAAGGAGGGACAGGGGCTATGGCTACACCTTC | CARRDRGYGYTF
- | TRBJ2-2 | TRBD1 | TRBV2 | TGTGCCAGCGGACAGGGACCGAACACCGGGGAGCTGTTTTTT | CASGQGPNTGELFF
- | TRBJ1-2 | TRBD1 | TRBV4-1 | TGCGCCAGCAGCCAAGGGACAGGGACCGGGAGTGGCTACACCTTC | CASSQGTGTGSGYTF
- | TRBJ2-5 | - | TRBV30 | TGTGCCTGGAGTGAAGCCCCGATCGGGACCCAGTACTTC | CAWSEAPIGTQYF
few | TRBJ1-6 | - | TRBV14 | TGTGCCAGCAGGTTGGGAGCAACACCCCTCCACTTT | CASRLGATPLHF
- | TRBJ1-2 | TRBD1 | TRBV19 | TGTGCCAGTAGTATAGTCTTGGGACAGGGGGCTGGTAATGGCTACACCTTC | CASSIVLGQGAGNGYTF
- | TRBJ1-6 | - | TRBV27 | TGTGCCAGCAGTGGCCTGGGGGGCTATAATTCACCCCTCCACTTT | CASSGLGGYNSPLHF
- | TRBJ1-6 | - | TRBV6-4 | TGTGCCAGCAGTGTAAGCGGAAATTCACCCCTCCACTTT | CASSVSGNSPLHF
- | TRBJ1-2 | TRBD1 | TRBV7-8 | TGTGCCAGCAGCCCCACCGGGACAGGGGGCGGGTATGGCTACACCTTC | CASSPTGTGGGYGYTF
- | TRBJ1-6 | - | TRBV19 | TGTGCCAGTAGTTATAGAGATAATTCACCCCTCCACTTT | CASSYRDNSPLHF
- | TRBJ2-6 | - | TRBV10-2 | TGCGCCAGCAGTGAGGAGGCGGTCTTTTCTGGGGCCAACGTCCTGACTTTC | CASSEEAVFSGANVLTF
- | TRBJ2-7 | - | TRBV5-4 | TGTGCCAGCAGTAGGGGGGGGTCCCTCTACGAGCAGTACTTC | CASSRGGSLYEQYF
- | TRBJ1-5 | - | TRBV12-1 | - | CASRVAAGAHKIVNQPQHF
- | TRBJ2-2 | - | TRBV7-2 | TGTGCCAGCAGCTTTACCCACGGTGGGGAGCTGTTTTTT | CASSFTHGGELFF
- | TRBJ1-1 | TRBD1 | TRBV12-5 | TGTGCTAGTGGTTTACAGGGGCCCCTCGGTGAAGCTTTCTTT | CASGLQGPLGEAFF
- | TRBJ2-4 | TRBD2 | TRBV6-5 | TGTGCCAGCAGTTACTCGCGGGGGGGCGAAAACATTCAGTACTTC | CASSYSRGGENIQYF
- | TRBJ2-3 | TRBD2 | TRBV7-9 | TGTGCCAGCAGCTCGCTTAGCGGGCGCGCAGATACGCAGTATTTT | CASSSLSGRADTQYF
few | TRBJ1-5 | - | TRBV6-1 | TGTGCCAGCAAGGGAGGGGATCAGCCCCAGCATTTT | CASKGGDQPQHF
- | TRBJ1-1 | - | TRBV2 | TGTGCCAGCACGGGGGTGAACACTGAAGCTTTCTTT | CASTGVNTEAFF
- | TRBJ1-6 | - | TRBV6-5 | TGTGCCTCCCGGTCCTATAATTCACCCCTCCACTTT | CASRSYNSPLHF
- | TRBJ2-7 | - | TRBV9 | TGTGCCAGCAGCGTAGATCCCACCCGGGAGCAGTACTTC | CASSVDPTREQYF
- | TRBJ1-1 | - | TRBV4-2 | TGTGCCAGCAGCCAGTGGCAGGGTTCATGGACGGACACTGAAGCTTTCTTT | CASSQWQGSWTDTEAFF
- | TRBJ2-3 | TRBD2 | TRBV7-6 | TGTGCCAGCAGCCAACTAGCGGTGGATACGCAGTATTTT | CASSQLAVDTQYF
- | TRBJ1-6 | - | TRBV15 | TGTGCCACTAAGGAGGGACCGTATTCACCCCTCCACTTT | CATKEGPYSPLHF
- | TRBJ1-1 | - | TRBV7-9 | TGTGCCAGCAGCTTATCCAGGAACACTGAAGCTTTCTTT | CASSLSRNTEAFF
- | TRBJ1-2 | TRBD1 | TRBV5-4 | TGTGCCAGCAGTATGGTCCTAGGACAGGGGGGCGTTGGCTACACCTTC | CASSMVLGQGGVGYTF
- | TRBJ1-1 | - | TRBV7-6 | TGTGCCAGCAGGCCCGCGGGCTTTGGCACTGAAGCTTTCTTT | CASRPAGFGTEAFF
- | TRBJ1-5 | - | TRBV6-5 | TGTGCCAGCAGTTCGAGTGGACGGGAAGGTCAGCCCCAGCATTTT | CASSSSGREGQPQHF
- | TRBJ1-2 | - | TRBV19 | TGTGCCAGTACGGCAGGGGTTAGGTATGGCTACACCTTC | CASTAGVRYGYTF
- | TRBJ2-1 | TRBD1 | TRBV27 | TGTGCCAGCAGTACACCCGCGAAGGGGGCTTCGTACAATGAGCAGTTCTTC | CASSTPAKGASYNEQFF
- | TRBJ1-1 | TRBD1 | TRBV4-2 | TGTGCCAGCAGCCAAGGGGACAGGGTGGTTGAAGCTTTCTTT | CASSQGDRVVEAFF
- | TRBJ1-2 | - | TRBV30 | TGTGCCTGGGGCCCATTCAGGGGCTTC | CAWGPFRGF